This entry lists 8 T cell receptor beta chains sequenced from one sample in a study of T-cell memory formation after mild COVID-19. TCRdb re-analysed the 5' RACE reads in MiXCR, keeping a single row per CDR3 protein. The data show 100,000 to 150,000 distinct CDR3 sequences, approximately 17% seen once. The sample taken for sequencing was PBMCs or a T cell subset sorted from them (not recorded which). The receptor set was obtained from a man aged 18 to 29 who had mild COVID-19 (a few samples of this study predate the infection). Cell type and time point are not known.

The chain carries TRBV28 and TRBJ1-6, with unresolved D. The CDR3 totals 16 residues. Germline CDR1 reads MDHEN; CDR2 reads SYDVKM. V lost 3 bases and J 4 bases, leaving 13 bases between the germline ends. CDR3: CASSFYVMGYNSPLHF. DNA for the CDR3: TGTGCCAGCAGTTTCTATGTTATGGGGTATAATTCACCCCTCCACTTT.

In this sample, this clonotype turned up a few times. The V call is TRBV12-5, the J call TRBJ2-3, with 14 bases aligning to TRBD2. Germline loops: CDR1 LGHNT, CDR2 FRNRAP. This CDR3 is built from 16 residues. With V trimmed by 7 bases and J by 2 bases, 5 bases remained unmatched. The CDR3 is CASARLAGGTTDTQYF. For the CDR3, the DNA is TGTGCTAGTGCCAGACTAGCGGGGGGGACCACAGATACGCAGTATTTT.

The chain joins TRBV7-2 to TRBJ1-1, with a weak D call TRBD1 (5 bases). The CDR3 totals 13 residues. V was trimmed by 7 bases and J by 4 bases, leaving 13 bases between them. CDR1 and CDR2 from the germline V gene are SGHTA and FQGNSA. The CDR3 reads CASTQWGVTEAFF. The CDR3 DNA reads TGTGCCAGCACCCAGTGGGGGGTCACTGAAGCTTTCTTT.

This rearrangement joins TRBV14 to TRBJ2-3; D not certain. V shed 5 bases and J shed 5 bases, with 14 bases lying between them. Germline CDR1 is SGHDN and CDR2 is FVKESK. The length of the CDR3 is 14 residues. The CDR3: CASSSIRSRDTQYF. CDR3 nucleotides: TGTGCCAGCAGCTCCATTAGATCGCGAGATACGCAGTATTTT.

There are a few counts of this clonotype. The V gene is TRBV12-3 or TRBV12-4, the J gene TRBJ2-5; D tentatively fits TRBD1 or TRBD2 (5 bases each). The V and J ends lost 6 bases and 2 bases respectively, with 10 bases between them. The CDR3 is made up of 13 amino acids. CDR3 protein: CASSQGDQETQYF. The CDR3 nucleotides read TGTGCCAGCAGCCAGGGAGATCAAGAGACCCAGTACTTC.

This clonotype was counted many times. The chain recombines TRBV5-1 with TRBJ1-1, with 9 bases fitting TRBD1. Germline lookup yields CDR1 SGHRS and CDR2 YFSETQ. Trimming cost V 0 bases and J 5 bases; bases outside gene matches: 17. The CDR3 runs to 19 residues. The CDR3 loop is CASSLGVISAGTGRTEAFF. In DNA form, the CDR3 reads TGCGCCAGCAGCTTGGGGGTTATCAGTGCCGGGACAGGGAGGACTGAAGCTTTCTTT.

The chain couples TRBV10-3 to TRBJ2-7, with 7 bases lining up with TRBD1. V lost 3 bases and J lost 6; bases outside the gene matches: 8. There are 14 residues in the CDR3. CDR1 ENHRY and CDR2 SYGVKD come from the germline V gene. The CDR3 here is CAISDLKQGSEQYV. CDR3 coding DNA: TGTGCCATCAGTGACCTCAAACAGGGGTCCGAGCAGTACGTC.

This clonotype was detected only a few times. The V gene is TRBV7-8, the J gene TRBJ2-7; 11 nucleotides agree with TRBD2. The ends lost 5 bases at V and 0 bases at J; junction bases unmatched: 30. Germline V gene data show CDR1 as SGHVS and CDR2 as FQNEAQ. The CDR3 sequence is 24 residues long. Here the CDR3 DNA reads TGTGCCAGCAGCACCAGCCCCCACACGTTAGGACTAGCGGGCGGGCGTTATCTCTCCTACGAGCAGTACTTC. Translating it yields CASSTSPHTLGLAGGRYLSYEQYF.